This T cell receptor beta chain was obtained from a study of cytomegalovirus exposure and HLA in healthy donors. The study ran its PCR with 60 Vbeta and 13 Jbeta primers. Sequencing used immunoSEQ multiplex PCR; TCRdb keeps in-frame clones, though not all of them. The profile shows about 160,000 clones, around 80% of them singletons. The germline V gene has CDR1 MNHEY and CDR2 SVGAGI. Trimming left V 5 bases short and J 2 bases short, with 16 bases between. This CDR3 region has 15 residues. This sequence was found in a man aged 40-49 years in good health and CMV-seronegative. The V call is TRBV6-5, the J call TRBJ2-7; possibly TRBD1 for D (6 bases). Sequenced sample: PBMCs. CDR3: CASSPVRQGPYEQYF. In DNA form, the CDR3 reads TGTGCCAGCAGTCCAGTGAGGCAGGGGCCCTACGAGCAGTACTTC.